These 15 T cell receptor beta chains were all obtained from the same sample, sequenced in a study of blood T cell repertoires in COVID-19. Sequencing used immunoSEQ multiplex PCR; TCRdb keeps in-frame clones, though not all of them. The table includes 15,000 to 20,000 clones, about 85% detected once. Sequences were obtained from peripheral blood. These receptors originate from a human donor in a cohort sampled during active COVID-19.

The chain couples TRBV2 to TRBJ2-1, with D possibly matching TRBD1 (6 bases). Trimming stripped 3 bases from V and 5 bases from J, with 14 bases between. Per the germline V gene, CDR1 is SNHLY and CDR2 is FYNNEI. The CDR3 runs to 15 residues. CDR3 nucleotides: TGTGCCAGCAGTGATAAACAGGGTTGGAACAATGAGCAGTTCTTC. This sequence encodes CASSDKQGWNNEQFF.

The V call is TRBV28, the J call TRBJ2-2; D ambiguous. The V gene lost 4 bases and the J gene lost 8 bases, with 5 bases spanning the gap. The germline V gene has CDR1 MDHEN and CDR2 SYDVKM. The CDR3 runs 11 residues. CDR3 nucleotides: TGTGCCAGCAGTTCCCTAGGGGAGCTGTTTTTT. Amino acids: CASSSLGELFF.

J is TRBJ1-2 and V is TRBV7-2; a weak D match, TRBD1 (6 bases). Germline-derived CDR1 and CDR2 are SGHTA and FQGNSA. The CDR3 contains 15 residues. V was trimmed by 1 base and J by 5 bases, leaving 14 bases between them. The chain's CDR3 is CASSLVTGREYGYTF. The CDR3 DNA reads as TGTGCCAGCAGCTTAGTAACAGGGAGAGAATATGGCTACACCTTC.

A few counts support this clone. The chain is built from TRBV20-1 and TRBJ2-4; tentative D call: TRBD1 (6 bases). V lost 3 bases to trimming and J lost 6 bases, with 12 bases between them. The CDR3 spans 13 residues. Germline lookup yields CDR1 DFQATT and CDR2 SNEGSKA (reference sequence). The CDR3 nucleotides read TGCAGTGCTAGTTTCTGGGGGCGAAACATTCAGTACTTC. Amino acid sequence: CSASFWGRNIQYF.

This clone was seen a few times. The genes are TRBV25-1 and TRBJ2-7; tentative D call: TRBD2 (5 bases). The V end was cut by 4 bases, the J end by 2 bases, with 9 bases between. The germline gives CDR1 MGHDK, CDR2 SYGVNS. CDR3 length: 13 residues. CDR3 region: CASSVTGTYEQYF. CDR3 bases: TGTGCCAGCAGTGTAACCGGGACCTACGAGCAGTACTTC.

The rearrangement joins TRBV10-3 to TRBJ2-7; 7 positions match TRBD1. Germline loops: CDR1 ENHRY, CDR2 SYGVKD. The J segment lost 6 bases and the V segment lost 7 bases, leaving 12 bases of the junction unmatched. The CDR3 length is 14 residues. The CDR3 nucleotides read TGTGCCATCACCGAACTCCTGACAGGGACCGAGCAGTACTTC. It is translated as CAITELLTGTEQYF.

This chain connects TRBV7-2 to TRBJ2-3; D gene unclear. The CDR3 has 14 amino acids. Trimming cost V 1 base and J 6 bases, with 11 bases left between them. In germline, CDR1 is SGHTA, CDR2 FQGNSA. Written as DNA, the CDR3 is TGTGCCAGCAGCTTAGTTAGCCCTCGGGATACGCAGTATTTT. Its protein product is CASSLVSPRDTQYF. Full variable domain (rest looked up from reference TRBV7-2 and TRBJ2-3): GAGVSQSPSNKVTEKGKDVELRCDPISGHTALYWYRQSLGQGLEFLIYFQGNSAPDKSGLPSDRFSAERTGGSVSTLTIQRTQQEDSAVYLCASSLVSPRDTQYFGPGTRLTVL.

V and J are TRBV18 and TRBJ2-2; D may be TRBD1 (6 bases). The CDR3 is 15 residues long. With 8 bases removed from V and 4 bases from J, the gap between germline ends came to 17 bases. Per germline, CDR1 KGHSH and CDR2 LQKENI. The CDR3: CASLLNRAATGELFF. In DNA form, the CDR3 reads TGTGCCAGCCTCCTCAACAGGGCGGCCACCGGGGAGCTGTTTTTT.

The chain combines TRBV5-1 with TRBJ1-2; TRBD1 matches at 7 bases. V trimming: 4 bases; J trimming: 3 bases; junction bases outside the gene matches: 3. CDR1 and CDR2 from the germline V gene are SGHRS and YFSETQ. This CDR3 is built from 13 residues. This chain's CDR3 is CASSPDRDYGYTF. Here the CDR3 DNA reads TGCGCCAGCAGCCCAGACAGGGACTATGGCTACACCTTC.

V and J are TRBV5-4 and TRBJ2-3, with 13 bases identical to TRBD2. The CDR3 is made up of 14 amino acids. Trimming at V came to 9 bases and at J to 2 bases, leaving 3 bases not matched to a gene. Germline assignment: CDR1 SGHNT and CDR2 YYREEE (reference sequence). The CDR3 nucleotides are TGTGCCACCGGACTAGCGGGGGCCACAGATACGCAGTATTTT. The encoded protein is CATGLAGATDTQYF. Using reference TRBV5-4 and TRBJ2-3 for the parts outside the CDR3, the full variable domain is ETGVTQSPTHLIKTRGQQVTLRCSSQSGHNTVSWYQQALGQGPQFIFQYYREEENGRGNFPPRFSGLQFPNYSSELNVNALELDDSALYLCATGLAGATDTQYFGPGTRLTVL.

A few counts support this clone. The chain is built from TRBV7-3 and TRBJ2-1; 7 nucleotides align to TRBD2. The CDR3 loop spans 15 amino acids. The J segment lost 3 bases and the V segment lost 5 bases, leaving 7 bases of the junction unmatched. Germline CDR1 reads SGHTA; CDR2 reads FQGTGA. This chain's CDR3 is CASSPSGGFYNEQFF. DNA for the CDR3: TGTGCCAGCAGCCCTTCGGGGGGTTTCTACAATGAGCAGTTCTTC.

This clone was observed once. V gene TRBV3-1 (or the pseudogene TRBV3-2) combines with J gene TRBJ1-4, with 9 bases matching TRBD1. Per germline, CDR1 LGHDT and CDR2 YNNKEL (reference sequence). The CDR3 totals 15 residues. The V segment lost 4 bases and the J segment 10 bases; nucleotides outside the gene matches: 10. In nucleotides, the CDR3 is TGTGCCAGCAGCCCGGCGGGACAGGGAAATTTAAAACTGTTTTTT. It yields the protein CASSPAGQGNLKLFF.

The chain combines TRBV2 with TRBJ1-6; D gene ambiguous. This CDR3 has 12 residues. V lost 4 bases to trimming and J lost 6 bases, with 4 bases between them. Germline loops: CDR1 SNHLY, CDR2 FYNNEI. The CDR3 reads CASSAGNSPLHF. The CDR3 DNA reads TGTGCCAGCAGTGCGGGTAATTCACCCCTCCACTTT.

This chain connects TRBV6-5 to TRBJ1-4; tentatively, D is TRBD1 (5 bases). The CDR3 loop spans 15 amino acids. The germline V gene encodes CDR1 MNHEY and CDR2 SVGAGI. V was clipped by 6 bases and J by 1 base, with 12 bases between them. CDR3: CASRARRGTNEKLFF. CDR3 DNA: TGTGCCAGCAGGGCTAGGAGGGGAACTAATGAAAAACTGTTTTTT.

The chain carries TRBV7-6 and TRBJ2-2; the match to TRBD2 covers 12 bases. The CDR3 consists of 18 residues. V dropped 4 bases and J dropped 1; count of bases not matched to a gene: 7. CDR1 is SGHVS and CDR2 is FNYEAQ in the germline V gene. The CDR3 loop reads CASSSTLLAGGNTGELFF. As DNA, the CDR3 is TGTGCCAGCAGCTCGACGTTACTAGCGGGGGGGAACACCGGGGAGCTGTTTTTT. The full variable domain, its missing parts supplied by reference TRBV7-6 and TRBJ2-2, is GAGVSQSPRYKVTKRGQDVALRCDPISGHVSLYWYRQALGQGPEFLTYFNYEAQQDKSGLPNDRFSAERPEGSISTLTIQRTEQRDSAMYRCASSSTLLAGGNTGELFFGEGSRLTVL.